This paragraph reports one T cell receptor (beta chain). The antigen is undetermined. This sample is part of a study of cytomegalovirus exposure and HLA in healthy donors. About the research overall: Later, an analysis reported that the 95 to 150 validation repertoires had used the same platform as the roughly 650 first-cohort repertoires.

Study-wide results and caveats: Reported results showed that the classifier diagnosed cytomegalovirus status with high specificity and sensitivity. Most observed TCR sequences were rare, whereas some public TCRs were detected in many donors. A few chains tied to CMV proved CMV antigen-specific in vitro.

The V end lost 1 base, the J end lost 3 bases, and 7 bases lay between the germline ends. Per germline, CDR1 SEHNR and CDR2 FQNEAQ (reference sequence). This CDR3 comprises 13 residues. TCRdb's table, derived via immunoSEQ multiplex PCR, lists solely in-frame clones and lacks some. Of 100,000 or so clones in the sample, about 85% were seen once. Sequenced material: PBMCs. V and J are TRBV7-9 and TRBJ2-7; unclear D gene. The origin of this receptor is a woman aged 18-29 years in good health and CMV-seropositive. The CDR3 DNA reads TGTGCCAGCAGCTTAGTCGTGAGCTACGAGCAGTACTTC. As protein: CASSLVVSYEQYF.